This passage covers 4 T cell receptor beta chains from one sample sequenced in a study of T cell responses to AZD1222 COVID-19 vaccine. Only in-frame clones appear in the TCRdb table, and some are missing; sequencing was by immunoSEQ multiplex PCR. This table holds about 120,000 clones, roughly 88% found once. Sequenced here: peripheral blood, sampled on day 0 of MenACWY control vaccination. The receptors here all came from an adult in good health.

The V call is TRBV19, the J call TRBJ1-5; a possible D gene is TRBD1 (6 bases). CDR1 LNHDA and CDR2 SQIVND come from the germline V gene (reference sequence). The germline V and J ends were trimmed by 3 bases and 0 bases, with 12 bases remaining between them. The CDR3 has 16 residues. The DNA of the CDR3 is TGTGCCAGTAGTATGCAGGGGCAAGGTAGCAATCAGCCCCAGCATTTT. Protein sequence: CASSMQGQGSNQPQHF. Using reference TRBV19 and TRBJ1-5 for the parts outside the CDR3, the full variable domain is DGGITQSPKYLFRKEGQNVTLSCEQNLNHDAMYWYRQDPGQGLRLIYYSQIVNDFQKGDIAEGYSVSREKKESFPLTVTSAQKNPTAFYLCASSMQGQGSNQPQHFGDGTRLSIL.

The chain joins TRBV27 to TRBJ1-4; D is uncertain. The germline V gene encodes CDR1 MNHEY and CDR2 SMNVEV (reference sequence). Trimming pared 4 bases from V and 7 bases from J, leaving 13 bases between. This CDR3 is 14 amino acids long. Here the CDR3 reads CASSSLGSTEKLFF. The CDR3, as DNA: TGTGCCAGCAGTTCCCTAGGATCCACTGAAAAACTGTTTTTT.

This clone has a single count. This rearrangement joins TRBV7-3 to TRBJ1-4, with D perhaps matching TRBD1 (5 bases). Germline assignment: CDR1 SGHTA and CDR2 FQGTGA. The CDR3 has 20 amino acids. Trimming cost V 5 bases and J 8 bases, with 33 bases left between them. The CDR3: CASSGRGRRGDVGEGEKLFF. CDR3 in DNA: TGTGCCAGCAGCGGTCGAGGCAGGCGCGGAGATGTAGGGGAGGGCGAAAAACTGTTTTTT.

The chain is built from TRBV19 and TRBJ1-1; D is undetermined. CDR1 and CDR2 from the germline V gene are LNHDA and SQIVND (reference sequence). V was shortened by 3 bases and J by 1 base, with 6 bases between the two germline ends. CDR3 size: 13 residues. The CDR3 loop reads CASSIGGNTEAFF. CDR3 nucleotide sequence: TGTGCCAGTAGTATCGGCGGGAACACTGAAGCTTTCTTT. The full variable domain, in which reference TRBV19 and TRBJ1-1 provide the parts outside the CDR3, is DGGITQSPKYLFRKEGQNVTLSCEQNLNHDAMYWYRQDPGQGLRLIYYSQIVNDFQKGDIAEGYSVSREKKESFPLTVTSAQKNPTAFYLCASSIGGNTEAFFGQGTRLTVV.